This T cell receptor (beta chain) derives from a study of blood T cell repertoires in COVID-19. Overall study context: Collection of acute and convalescent COVID-19 samples took place in the United States, Italy and Spain.

The protocol was immunoSEQ multiplex PCR, while the TCRdb copy is restricted to in-frame clones and leaves out a portion. Here the sample spans approximately 150,000 clones, around 84% being singletons. This receptor was identified in a woman between 50 and 59 years old with acute or convalescent COVID-19. The sample was peripheral blood.

For the CDR3, the DNA is TGTGCCAGCAGGTCCTCGGGAGAGCTCTATGGCTACACCTTC. This gives the protein CASRSSGELYGYTF. The rearrangement links TRBV7-3 to TRBJ1-2, with D unresolved. Per germline, CDR1 SGHTA and CDR2 FQGTGA. This CDR3 contains 14 residues. Trimming shortened V by 6 bases and J by 4 bases, and 15 bases separated the two germline ends. Drawing the rest from reference TRBV7-3 and TRBJ1-2, the complete variable domain is GAGVSQTPSNKVTEKGKYVELRCDPISGHTALYWYRQSLGQGPEFLIYFQGTGAADDSGLPNDRFFAVRPEGSVSTLKIQRTERGDSAVYLCASRSSGELYGYTFGSGTRLTVV.